In this sample, the clone carrying this TCR beta chain turned up a few times. The target antigen is unknown. Individual cDNA molecules were tagged with unique molecular identifiers, the study reported. Via MiXCR, TCRdb re-called the 5' RACE reads, giving one row per CDR3 protein. The repertoire holds over 85,000 distinct CDR3 sequences, with around 12% as singletons. Trimming left V 2 bases short and J 6 bases short, with 8 bases between. This CDR3 region has 12 residues. Germline assignment: CDR1 SEHNR and CDR2 FQNEAQ (reference sequence). The entry originates in a study of early T cells in non-severe SARS-CoV-2 infection. The wider study: Whole-blood bulk RNA, unsorted, was sequenced, and chains were unpaired.

General study results and limits: Comparison of clonotypes with VDJdb favored anti-spike CD8 responses while missing private and CD4 specificities.

The source is an adult who was a healthcare worker with PCR-confirmed SARS-CoV-2 infection or an uninfected control (not recorded which). The V and J genes are TRBV7-9 and TRBJ2-7; D not certain. The material sequenced was whole blood, taken at baseline. The CDR3 sequence is CASSLWGREQYF. CDR3 sequence (DNA): TGTGCCAGCAGCTTATGGGGTCGCGAGCAGTACTTC.